The 22 T cell receptor beta chains presented below share a single source sample, sequenced in a study of naive and memory T cell subsets. Two oligonucleotides, mixed equimolar, formed the beta constant-region primer covering TRBC1 and TRBC2. One entry per CDR3 protein, called by TCRdb with MiXCR from the UMI-ligation and nested PCR reads. The table has some 100,000 distinct CDR3 sequences, 7% seen once. Material for sequencing was central memory CD4+ T cells from blood. The receptors were gathered from a human donor in good health.

The sample holds many counts of this clonotype. The V gene is TRBV18, the J gene TRBJ1-1; no clear D. Germline V gene lookup returns CDR1 KGHSH and CDR2 LQKENI. This CDR3 contains 15 residues. V lost 2 bases to trimming and J lost 3 bases, with 13 bases between them. CDR3 sequence (DNA): TGTGCCAGCTCACCATACCCAGTAAGGGACACTGAAGCTTTCTTT. This gives the protein CASSPYPVRDTEAFF.

The chain couples TRBV4-3 to TRBJ1-4; no clear D. V dropped 1 base and J dropped 5 bases, with 11 bases sitting between them. Germline lookup yields CDR1 LGHNA and CDR2 YSLEER. This CDR3 contains 15 residues. The CDR3 sequence is CASSQAPGSNEKLFF. CDR3 nucleotide sequence: TGCGCCAGCAGCCAAGCACCGGGCTCCAATGAAAAACTGTTTTTT.

The V call is TRBV4-2, the J call TRBJ2-1; 10 bases are shared with TRBD2. There are 16 residues in the CDR3. Germline V gene lookup returns CDR1 LGHNA and CDR2 YNFKEQ. Trimming at V came to 4 bases and at J to 7 bases, leaving 10 bases not matched to a gene. CDR3 nucleotides: TGTGCCAGCAGCCCAGCCACTAGCGGGGTATGGAATGAGCAGTTCTTC. This encodes CASSPATSGVWNEQFF.

This clonotype was counted between two and nine times. The junction departs from the called germline gene at one end, perhaps through a read error. The chain employs TRBV12-3 or TRBV12-4 and TRBJ2-1; D possibly uses TRBD1 or TRBD2 (6 bases each). This CDR3 is 15 amino acids long. The CDR3 loop reads CASSQSGATYNEQFF. Here the CDR3 DNA reads TGTGCTAGCAGTCAATCGGGGGCGACCTACAATGAGCAGTTCTTC.

This clonotype was seen at least ten times. The V and J genes are TRBV28 and TRBJ2-1, with 7 bases aligning to TRBD2. The CDR3 loop spans 18 amino acids. V shed 7 bases and J 1 base; nucleotides not matched to a gene: 16. Germline loops: CDR1 MDHEN, CDR2 SYDVKM. CDR3 sequence: CASNSRHRREASYNEQFF. For the CDR3, the DNA is TGTGCCAGCAACTCCCGCCACCGACGGGAGGCGTCCTACAATGAGCAGTTCTTC.

This clonotype was detected ten times or more. The CDR3 reads CASSKGGRENSPLHF. In nucleotides, the CDR3 is TGTGCCAGCAGCAAAGGAGGACGGGAAAATTCACCCCTCCACTTT. The rearrangement joins TRBV21-1 to TRBJ1-6; the table gives TRBD1 as D, unverified against the DNA. TRBV21-1 is designated a pseudogene. This CDR3 region has 15 residues.

This clonotype showed up many times. This chain joins TRBV5-6 and TRBJ2-1; 9 bases align to TRBD2. The J segment lost 1 base and the V segment lost 4 bases, leaving 12 bases of the junction unmatched. This CDR3 comprises 18 residues. The germline gives CDR1 SGHDT, CDR2 YYEEEE. The DNA for the CDR3 is TGTGCCAGCAGCCTCCACCGTCTTAGCGGGAGTTCCTACAATGAGCAGTTCTTC. It encodes CASSLHRLSGSSYNEQFF.

This clonotype was recorded many times. V is TRBV20-1 and J is TRBJ2-3, with no clear D. Trimming removed 3 bases from V and 5 bases from J, with 9 bases in between. The CDR3 contains 12 residues. In germline, CDR1 is DFQATT, CDR2 SNEGSKA (reference sequence). The CDR3 region has the DNA TGCAGTGCTAGGACGGACGGAGATACGCAGTATTTT. It is translated as CSARTDGDTQYF.

This clonotype occurred many times. The V call is TRBV2, the J call TRBJ1-6; 7 bases match TRBD1. The CDR3 runs 14 residues. Germline V CDR1 and CDR2: SNHLY, FYNNEI. The J segment lost 11 bases and the V segment lost 5 bases, leaving 9 bases of the junction unmatched. The CDR3 loop reads CASSTGARSAPLHF. The CDR3 DNA follows: TGTGCCAGCAGTACAGGGGCCAGGAGCGCACCCCTCCACTTT.

In its sample, this clonotype was seen many times. The gene calls are TRBV28 and TRBJ2-7, with 8 bases fitting TRBD2. With 2 bases clipped from V and 3 bases from J, the junction kept 3 bases outside the gene matches. Germline lookup yields CDR1 MDHEN and CDR2 SYDVKM. This CDR3 spans 14 amino acids. The CDR3 reads CASSLGTRDYEQYF. The DNA of the CDR3 is TGTGCCAGCAGTTTAGGGACTAGGGACTACGAGCAGTACTTC. Combining the CDR3 with reference TRBV28 and TRBJ2-7 gives the whole variable domain DVKVTQSSRYLVKRTGEKVFLECVQDMDHENMFWYRQDPGLGLRLIYFSYDVKMKEKGDIPEGYSVSREKKERFSLILESASTNQTSMYLCASSLGTRDYEQYFGPGTRLTVT.

This clonotype showed up many times. The rearrangement links TRBV11-3 to TRBJ1-5, with unresolved D. The germline V gene encodes CDR1 SGHNT and CDR2 YENEEA. The CDR3 covers 15 residues. V lost 1 base and J 2 bases, leaving 9 bases between the germline ends. CDR3 sequence (DNA): TGTGCCAGCAGCTTAGCCAGGAAGGGCAATCAGCCCCAGCATTTT. This sequence encodes CASSLARKGNQPQHF.

The J gene is TRBJ2-2, the V gene TRBV12-3 or TRBV12-4; 9 bases align to TRBD1. This CDR3 is 15 amino acids long. J lost 5 bases, V lost 3 bases, and 4 bases had no gene match. The CDR3 region has the DNA TGTGCCAGCAGTTTTACAGGGGGCCGAACCGGGGAGCTGTTTTTT. It specifies CASSFTGGRTGELFF.

This clonotype has just a few counts. CDR3 region: CASSTPAGRNEQFF. CDR3 DNA sequence: TGTGCCAGCAGTACCCCTGCGGGGCGCAATGAGCAGTTCTTC. The chain is built from TRBV6-5 and TRBJ2-1; D might be TRBD2 (6 bases). The CDR3 sequence is 14 residues long. Trimming removed 5 bases at V and 6 bases at J, with 14 bases between. The germline CDR1 and CDR2 sequences are MNHEY and SVGAGI.

There are a few counts of this clonotype. The chain uses TRBV14 and TRBJ1-3, with D possibly matching TRBD1 (5 bases). CDR3 length: 17 amino acids. Trimming removed 3 bases from V and 0 bases from J, with 15 bases in between. The V gene's germline CDR1 is SGHDN and CDR2 FVKESK. The CDR3 here is CASSQRGGAGSGNTIYF. The CDR3 bases are TGTGCCAGCAGCCAGCGTGGAGGGGCAGGCTCTGGAAACACCATATATTTT.

This clonotype was seen many times. The CDR3 bases are TGTGCCAGCAGCTACGACAGGGGGCGAACGGAGACCCAGTACTTC. Amino acids: CASSYDRGRTETQYF. The V and J genes are TRBV2 and TRBJ2-5, with 10 bases lining up with TRBD1. CDR3 size: 15 residues. Germline CDR1 SNHLY, CDR2 FYNNEI. J lost 5 bases, V lost 6 bases, and 9 bases had no gene match.

This chain joins TRBV12-3 or TRBV12-4 and TRBJ2-7; TRBD1 is a possible D gene (6 bases). V shed 4 bases and J shed 5 bases, with 9 bases lying between them. This CDR3 spans 12 amino acids. CDR3 sequence: CASSSQGNEQYF. CDR3 nucleotides: TGTGCCAGCAGTTCCCAGGGGAACGAGCAGTACTTC.

This clonotype was detected many times. The genes are TRBV29-1 and TRBJ2-7; D gene ambiguous. Germline V CDR1 and CDR2: SQVTM, ANQGSEA. V lost 4 bases and J 3 bases, leaving 13 bases between the germline ends. The CDR3 runs to 13 residues. CDR3: CSVANTYFYEQYF. The CDR3 DNA reads as TGCAGCGTTGCTAACACGTACTTCTACGAGCAGTACTTC.

V is TRBV20-1 and J is TRBJ2-1, with D unclear. Germline V gene data show CDR1 as DFQATT and CDR2 as SNEGSKA (reference sequence). Deletions cut 6 bases from V and 3 bases from J, with 15 bases between. CDR3 length: 14 amino acids. Here the CDR3 DNA reads TGCAGTGCCCCGCTAGGTATTAGCTACAATGAGCAGTTCTTC. It specifies CSAPLGISYNEQFF.

The table lists this clonotype with a few counts. The chain recombines TRBV5-4 with TRBJ2-5; no reliable D call. Trimming removed 0 bases from V and 5 bases from J, with 8 bases in between. The CDR3 sequence is 13 residues long. Germline V gene lookup returns CDR1 SGHNT and CDR2 YYREEE (reference sequence). CDR3 sequence: CASSLGSTETQYF. Written as DNA, the CDR3 is TGTGCCAGCAGCTTGGGTAGCACCGAGACCCAGTACTTC.

The DNA for the CDR3 is TGCAGTGCTAGAGCCAGGGACAGGGGGGGTAACACTGAAGCTTTCTTT. This gives the protein CSARARDRGGNTEAFF. The chain has TRBV20-1 and TRBJ1-1, with 11 positions matching TRBD1. This CDR3 contains 16 residues. J gave up 2 bases and V 1 base, and 6 bases lay outside the gene matches. Germline V gene sequence: CDR1 DFQATT, CDR2 SNEGSKA (reference sequence).

This clonotype is medium-sized by share. The chain couples TRBV12-2 to TRBJ1-3; TRBD1, the table's D call, lacks a check against the DNA. TRBV12-2 is a pseudogene. The CDR3 is 18 amino acids. The DNA for the CDR3 is TGTGCAAGTCGCCCAATCCAGGACAGCTCCCTTTCGGGAAACACCATATATTTT. This translates into CASRPIQDSSLSGNTIYF.

The V gene is TRBV4-2, the J gene TRBJ2-1; a possible D gene is TRBD2 (5 bases). CDR1 and CDR2 (germline): LGHNA, YNFKEQ. This CDR3 is 15 amino acids long. The germline V and J ends were trimmed by 1 base and 5 bases, with 12 bases remaining between them. CDR3 amino acids: CASSQGTSPDNEQFF. CDR3 in DNA: TGTGCCAGCAGCCAAGGGACTTCCCCCGACAATGAGCAGTTCTTC.